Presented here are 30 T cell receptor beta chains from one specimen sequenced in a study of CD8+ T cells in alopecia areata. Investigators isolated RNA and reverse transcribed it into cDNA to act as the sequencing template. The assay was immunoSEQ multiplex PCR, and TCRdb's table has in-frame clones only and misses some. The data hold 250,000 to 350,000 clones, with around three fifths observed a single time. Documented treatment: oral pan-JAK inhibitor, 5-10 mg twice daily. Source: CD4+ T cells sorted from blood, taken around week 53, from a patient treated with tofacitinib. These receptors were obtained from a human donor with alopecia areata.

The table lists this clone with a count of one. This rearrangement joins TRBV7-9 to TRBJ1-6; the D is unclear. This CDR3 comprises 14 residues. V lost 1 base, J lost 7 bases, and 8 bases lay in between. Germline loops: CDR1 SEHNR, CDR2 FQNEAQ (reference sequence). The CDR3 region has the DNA TGTGCCAGCAGCTTAGAATGGGCGAATTCACCCCTCCACTTT. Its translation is CASSLEWANSPLHF.

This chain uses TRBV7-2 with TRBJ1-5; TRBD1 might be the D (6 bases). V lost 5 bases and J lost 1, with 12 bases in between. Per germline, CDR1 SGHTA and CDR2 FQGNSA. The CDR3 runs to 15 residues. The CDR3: CASSGGGQSNQPQHF. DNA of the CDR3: TGTGCCAGCAGCGGGGGTGGACAGAGCAATCAGCCCCAGCATTTT.

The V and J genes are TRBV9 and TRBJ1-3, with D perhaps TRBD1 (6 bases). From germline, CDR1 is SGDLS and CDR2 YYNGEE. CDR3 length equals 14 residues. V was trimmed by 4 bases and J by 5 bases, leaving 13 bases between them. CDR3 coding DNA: TGTGCCAGCAGCACAACAGGGTTTAGAAACACCATATATTTT. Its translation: CASSTTGFRNTIYF.

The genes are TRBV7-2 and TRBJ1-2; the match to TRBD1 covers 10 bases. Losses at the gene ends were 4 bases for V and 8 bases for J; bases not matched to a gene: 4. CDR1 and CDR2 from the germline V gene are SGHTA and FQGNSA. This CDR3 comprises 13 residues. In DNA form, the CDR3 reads TGTGCCAGCAGCTCCGGGACAGGGGAAGGCTACACCTTC. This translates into CASSSGTGEGYTF.

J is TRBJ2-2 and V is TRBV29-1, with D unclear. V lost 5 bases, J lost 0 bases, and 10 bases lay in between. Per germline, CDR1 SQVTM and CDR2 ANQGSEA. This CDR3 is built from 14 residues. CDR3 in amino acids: CSVPGAANTGELFF. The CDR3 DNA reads TGCAGCGTTCCCGGCGCAGCGAACACCGGGGAGCTGTTTTTT.

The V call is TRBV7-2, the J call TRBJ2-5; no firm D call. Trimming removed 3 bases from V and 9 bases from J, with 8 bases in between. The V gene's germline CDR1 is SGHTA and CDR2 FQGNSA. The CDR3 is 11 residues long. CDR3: CASSFTRAQYF. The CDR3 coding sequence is TGTGCCAGCAGCTTTACGCGAGCCCAGTACTTC.

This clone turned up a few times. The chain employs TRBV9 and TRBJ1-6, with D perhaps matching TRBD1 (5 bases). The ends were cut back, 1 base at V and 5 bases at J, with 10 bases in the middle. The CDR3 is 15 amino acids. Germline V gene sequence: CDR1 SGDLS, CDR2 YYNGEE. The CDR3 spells CASSVRGNNNSPLHF. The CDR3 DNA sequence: TGTGCCAGCAGCGTACGGGGGAACAATAATTCACCCCTCCACTTT.

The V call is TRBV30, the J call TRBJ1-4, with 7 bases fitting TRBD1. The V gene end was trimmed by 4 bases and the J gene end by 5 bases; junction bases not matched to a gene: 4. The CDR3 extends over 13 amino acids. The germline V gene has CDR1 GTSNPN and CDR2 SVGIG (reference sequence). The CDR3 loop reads CAWKRGPNEKLFF. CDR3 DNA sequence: TGTGCCTGGAAAAGGGGGCCCAATGAAAAACTGTTTTTT.

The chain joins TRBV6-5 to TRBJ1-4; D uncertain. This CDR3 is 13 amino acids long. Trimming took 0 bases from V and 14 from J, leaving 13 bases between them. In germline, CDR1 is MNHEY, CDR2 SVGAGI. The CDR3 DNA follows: TGTGCCAGCAGTTACTCCCGAGGCACGTCGCTGTTTTTT. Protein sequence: CASSYSRGTSLFF.

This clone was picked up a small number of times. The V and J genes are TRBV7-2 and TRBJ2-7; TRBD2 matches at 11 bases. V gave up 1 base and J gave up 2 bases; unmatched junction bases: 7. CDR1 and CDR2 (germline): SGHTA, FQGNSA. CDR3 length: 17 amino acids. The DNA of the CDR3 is TGTGCCAGCAGCTTAGACGTGACTAGCGGGATAACCTACGAGCAGTACTTC. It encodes CASSLDVTSGITYEQYF.

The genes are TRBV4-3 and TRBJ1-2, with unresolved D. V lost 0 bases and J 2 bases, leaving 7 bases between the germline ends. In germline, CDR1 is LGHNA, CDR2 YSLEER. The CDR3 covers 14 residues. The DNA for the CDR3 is TGCGCCAGCAGCCAAGAAGTCACGAACTATGGCTACACCTTC. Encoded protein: CASSQEVTNYGYTF.

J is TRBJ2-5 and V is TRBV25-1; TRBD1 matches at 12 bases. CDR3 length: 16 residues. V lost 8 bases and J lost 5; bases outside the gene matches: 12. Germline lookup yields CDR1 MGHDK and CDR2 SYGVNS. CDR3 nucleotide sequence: TGTGCCAGCGGTGCTGGGGACAGGGGGCGCGGTGAGACCCAGTACTTC. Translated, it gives CASGAGDRGRGETQYF.

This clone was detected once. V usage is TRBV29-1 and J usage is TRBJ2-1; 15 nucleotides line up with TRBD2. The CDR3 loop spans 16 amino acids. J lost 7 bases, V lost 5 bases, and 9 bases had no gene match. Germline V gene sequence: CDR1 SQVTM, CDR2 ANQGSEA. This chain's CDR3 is CSVKSGTSGGRNEQFF. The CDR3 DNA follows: TGCAGCGTTAAATCCGGGACTAGCGGGGGGCGGAATGAGCAGTTCTTC.

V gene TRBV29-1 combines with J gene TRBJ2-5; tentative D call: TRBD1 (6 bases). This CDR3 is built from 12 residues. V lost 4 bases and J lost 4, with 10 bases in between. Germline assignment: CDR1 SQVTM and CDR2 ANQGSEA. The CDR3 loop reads CSVGGLGETQYF. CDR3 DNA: TGCAGCGTTGGGGGGCTTGGAGAGACCCAGTACTTC.

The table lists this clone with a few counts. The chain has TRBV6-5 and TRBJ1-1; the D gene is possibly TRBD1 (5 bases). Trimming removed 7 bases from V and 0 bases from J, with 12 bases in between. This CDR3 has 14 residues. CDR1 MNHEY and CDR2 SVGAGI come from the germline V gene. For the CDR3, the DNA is TGTGCCAGCAAGGGGCTGCCCTTGAACACTGAAGCTTTCTTT. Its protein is CASKGLPLNTEAFF.

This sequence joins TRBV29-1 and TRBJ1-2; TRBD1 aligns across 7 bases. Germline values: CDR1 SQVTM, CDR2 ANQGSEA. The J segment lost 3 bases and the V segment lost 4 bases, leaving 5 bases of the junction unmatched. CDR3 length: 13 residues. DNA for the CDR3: TGCAGCGTTGCCCGACAGGGAGACTATGGCTACACCTTC. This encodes CSVARQGDYGYTF.

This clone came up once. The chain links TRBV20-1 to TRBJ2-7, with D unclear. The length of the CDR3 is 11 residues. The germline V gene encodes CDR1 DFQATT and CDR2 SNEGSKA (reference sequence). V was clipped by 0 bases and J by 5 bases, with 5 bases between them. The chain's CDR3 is CSARDRNEQYF. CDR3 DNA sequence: TGCAGTGCTAGAGACAGAAACGAGCAGTACTTC.

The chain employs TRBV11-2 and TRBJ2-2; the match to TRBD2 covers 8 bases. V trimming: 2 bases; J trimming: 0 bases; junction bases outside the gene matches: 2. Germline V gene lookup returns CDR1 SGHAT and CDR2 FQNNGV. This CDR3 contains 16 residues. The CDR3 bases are TGTGCCAGCAGCTTACGCGGGGGGCCGAACACCGGGGAGCTGTTTTTT. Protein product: CASSLRGGPNTGELFF. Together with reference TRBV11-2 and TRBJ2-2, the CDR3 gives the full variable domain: EAGVAQSPRYKIIEKRQSVAFWCNPISGHATLYWYQQILGQGPKLLIQFQNNGVVDDSQLPKDRFSAERLKGVDSTLKIQPAKLEDSAVYLCASSLRGGPNTGELFFGEGSRLTVL.

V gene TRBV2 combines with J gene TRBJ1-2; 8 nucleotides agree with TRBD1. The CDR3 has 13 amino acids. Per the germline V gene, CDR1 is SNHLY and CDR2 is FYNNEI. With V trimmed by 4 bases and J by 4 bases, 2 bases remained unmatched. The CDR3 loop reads CASSVTGGYGYTF. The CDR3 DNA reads TGTGCCAGCAGTGTCACAGGGGGCTATGGCTACACCTTC.

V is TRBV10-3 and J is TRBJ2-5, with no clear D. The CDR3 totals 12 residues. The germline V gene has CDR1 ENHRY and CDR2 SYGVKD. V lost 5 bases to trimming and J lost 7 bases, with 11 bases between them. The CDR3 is CAISLERLTQYF. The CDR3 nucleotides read TGTGCCATCAGTCTAGAAAGATTGACCCAGTACTTC.

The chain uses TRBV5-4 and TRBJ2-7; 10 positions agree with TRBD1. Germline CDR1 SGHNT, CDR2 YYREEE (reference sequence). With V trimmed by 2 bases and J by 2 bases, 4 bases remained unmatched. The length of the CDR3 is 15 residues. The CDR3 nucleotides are TGTGCCAGCAGCTTCGGACAGGGGGAACCCTACGAGCAGTACTTC. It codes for CASSFGQGEPYEQYF.

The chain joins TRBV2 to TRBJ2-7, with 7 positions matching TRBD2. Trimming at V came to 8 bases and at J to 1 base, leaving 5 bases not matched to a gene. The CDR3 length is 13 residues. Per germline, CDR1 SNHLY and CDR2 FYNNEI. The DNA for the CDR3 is TGTGCCAGCTCTGGGAGGGGTTCCTACGAGCAGTACTTC. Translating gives CASSGRGSYEQYF.

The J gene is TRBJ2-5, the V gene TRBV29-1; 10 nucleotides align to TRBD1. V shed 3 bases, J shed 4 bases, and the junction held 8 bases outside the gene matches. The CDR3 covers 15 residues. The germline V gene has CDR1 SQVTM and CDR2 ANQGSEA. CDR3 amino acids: CSVDTTGGLGETQYF. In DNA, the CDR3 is TGCAGCGTTGATACGACAGGGGGCCTGGGAGAGACCCAGTACTTC.

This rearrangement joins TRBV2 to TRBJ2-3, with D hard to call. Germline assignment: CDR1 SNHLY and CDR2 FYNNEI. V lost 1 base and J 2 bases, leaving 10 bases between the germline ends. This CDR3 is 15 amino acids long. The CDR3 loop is CASSEDSTPTDTQYF. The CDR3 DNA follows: TGTGCCAGCAGTGAAGACAGTACTCCCACAGATACGCAGTATTTT. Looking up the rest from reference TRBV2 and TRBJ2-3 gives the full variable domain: EPEVTQTPSHQVTQMGQEVILRCVPISNHLYFYWYRQILGQKVEFLVSFYNNEISEKSEIFDDQFSVERPDGSNFTLKIRSTKLEDSAMYFCASSEDSTPTDTQYFGPGTRLTVL.

CDR3 protein: CASSTTGEVYEQYF. The CDR3 DNA reads as TGTGCCAGCAGCACGACAGGGGAAGTCTACGAGCAGTACTTC. V and J are TRBV7-9 and TRBJ2-7; 8 nucleotides line up with TRBD1. This CDR3 has 14 residues. CDR1 SEHNR and CDR2 FQNEAQ come from the germline V gene (reference sequence). The V gene end was trimmed by 5 bases and the J gene end by 3 bases; junction bases not matched to a gene: 6.

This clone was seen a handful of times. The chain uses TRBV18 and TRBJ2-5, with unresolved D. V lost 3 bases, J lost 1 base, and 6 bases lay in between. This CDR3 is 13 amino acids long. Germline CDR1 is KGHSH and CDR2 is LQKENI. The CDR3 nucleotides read TGTGCCAGCTCACCGCGACGCCAAGAGACCCAGTACTTC. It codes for CASSPRRQETQYF.

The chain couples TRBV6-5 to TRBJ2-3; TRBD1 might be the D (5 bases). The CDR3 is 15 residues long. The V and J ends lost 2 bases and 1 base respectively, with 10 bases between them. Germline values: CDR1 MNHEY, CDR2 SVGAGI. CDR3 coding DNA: TGTGCCAGCAGTTACGGGGCCAGCCGCACAGATACGCAGTATTTT. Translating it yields CASSYGASRTDTQYF.

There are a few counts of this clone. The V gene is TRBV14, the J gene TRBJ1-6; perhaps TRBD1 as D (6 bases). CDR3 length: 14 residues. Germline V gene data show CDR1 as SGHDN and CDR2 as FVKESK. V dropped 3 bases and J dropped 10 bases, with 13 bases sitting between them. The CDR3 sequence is CASSHRGLGSPLHF. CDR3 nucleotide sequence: TGTGCCAGCAGCCACAGGGGATTAGGGTCACCCCTCCACTTT.

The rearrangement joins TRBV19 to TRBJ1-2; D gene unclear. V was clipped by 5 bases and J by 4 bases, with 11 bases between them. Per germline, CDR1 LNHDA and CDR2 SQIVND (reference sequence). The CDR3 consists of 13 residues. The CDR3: CASSEAHFYGYTF. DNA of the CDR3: TGTGCCAGTAGTGAAGCTCATTTCTATGGCTACACCTTC.

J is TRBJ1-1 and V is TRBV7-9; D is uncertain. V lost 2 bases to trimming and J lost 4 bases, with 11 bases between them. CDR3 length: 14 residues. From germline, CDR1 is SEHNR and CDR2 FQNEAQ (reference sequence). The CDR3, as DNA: TGTGCCAGCAGCTTAACTGGGCCCACCACTGAAGCTTTCTTT. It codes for CASSLTGPTTEAFF.